Listed here are 15 T cell receptor beta chains from one sample, sequenced in a study of blood T cell repertoires in COVID-19. Some clones are missing from TCRdb's copy, which holds only in-frame ones; the method was immunoSEQ multiplex PCR. Among 140,000 to 150,000 clones listed, around 82% were seen once. The sequenced material came from peripheral blood. The origin of the receptors is a human donor with acute or convalescent COVID-19. The donor label of this sample is uncertain.

This chain uses TRBV5-4 with TRBJ2-1; 11 bases align to TRBD2. Germline CDR1 is SGHNT and CDR2 is YYREEE (reference sequence). The CDR3 spans 17 residues. With V trimmed by 4 bases and J by 7 bases, 13 bases remained unmatched. The CDR3 coding sequence is TGTGCCAGCAGCGAGGGATTAGCGGGGGGGCCTCGGAATGAGCAGTTCTTC. It encodes CASSEGLAGGPRNEQFF.

This chain uses TRBV7-9 with TRBJ1-5; 7 bases align to TRBD1. V gave up 5 bases and J gave up 4 bases; unmatched junction bases: 2. Germline assignment: CDR1 SEHNR and CDR2 FQNEAQ (reference sequence). The CDR3 is 13 residues long. The CDR3 DNA is TGTGCCAGCAGCCCACAGGGGAATCAGCCCCAGCATTTT. It specifies CASSPQGNQPQHF.

A single count supports this clone. The CDR3 region is CASSPSLRGRGTEAFF. CDR3 bases: TGTGCCAGCAGCCCGTCACTCAGGGGGCGAGGTACTGAAGCTTTCTTT. The V and J genes are TRBV9 and TRBJ1-1, with TRBD1 identical over 8 bases. Per the germline V gene, CDR1 is SGDLS and CDR2 is YYNGEE. The trim removed 4 bases at V and 5 bases at J, leaving 13 bases unmatched. The CDR3 is 16 amino acids.

This chain joins TRBV7-2 and TRBJ1-5, with unresolved D. Trimming removed 1 base from V and 0 bases from J, with 10 bases in between. CDR3 length: 16 amino acids. The germline gives CDR1 SGHTA, CDR2 FQGNSA. The CDR3 nucleotides are TGTGCCAGCAGCTTAGACGGAGCATATAGCAATCAGCCCCAGCATTTT. It codes for CASSLDGAYSNQPQHF.

The chain couples TRBV7-9 to TRBJ1-5; weak D call: TRBD1 (5 bases). The V end was cut by 5 bases, the J end by 5 bases, with 16 bases between. Germline assignment: CDR1 SEHNR and CDR2 FQNEAQ (reference sequence). The CDR3 is made up of 15 amino acids. The CDR3 sequence: CASSIYQGMDQPQHF. The CDR3 DNA follows: TGTGCCAGCAGCATATACCAGGGTATGGATCAGCCCCAGCATTTT.

The sample holds one count of this clone. At one end, the junction sequence differs from germline, possibly due to a read error. The chain couples TRBV6-2 or TRBV6-3 to TRBJ1-2; perhaps TRBD1 as D (6 bases). Per germline, CDR1 MNHEY and CDR2 SVGEGT. This CDR3 contains 12 residues. The chain's CDR3 is CASSYLGRDTYF. CDR3 DNA: TGTGCCAGCAGTTACCTCGGGAGGGACACCTACTTC.

The chain recombines TRBV5-1 with TRBJ2-2, with 9 bases aligning to TRBD2. The germline V gene encodes CDR1 SGHRS and CDR2 YFSETQ. The CDR3 contains 15 residues. V was pared by 3 bases and J by 3 bases, with 3 bases of the junction left unmatched. The CDR3 nucleotides are TGCGCCAGCAGCTCTAGCGGGGCTTACACCGGGGAGCTGTTTTTT. Its translation is CASSSSGAYTGELFF.

The gene calls are TRBV24-1 and TRBJ2-2; 10 bases fit TRBD1. The CDR3 has 17 amino acids. Germline CDR1 KGHDR, CDR2 SFDVKD. V trimming: 4 bases; J trimming: 4 bases; junction bases outside the gene matches: 8. CDR3 in DNA: TGTGCCACCAGTGAACCCCCGGGACAGGGGACCACCGGGGAGCTGTTTTTT. Translated, it gives CATSEPPGQGTTGELFF.

This clone was counted a few times. The rearrangement joins TRBV18 to TRBJ1-1; 7 bases align to TRBD1. The germline V gene has CDR1 KGHSH and CDR2 LQKENI. The V and J ends lost 3 bases and 7 bases, in that order; junction bases with no gene match: 11. The CDR3 loop spans 15 amino acids. This CDR3 is CASSPELRGTSEAFF. CDR3 nucleotides: TGTGCCAGCTCACCGGAACTCAGGGGGACTAGTGAAGCTTTCTTT.

The chain has TRBV18 and TRBJ2-5; D is unclear. The V and J ends lost 4 bases and 2 bases respectively, with 8 bases between them. The CDR3 extends over 13 amino acids. The germline CDR1 and CDR2 sequences are KGHSH and LQKENI. This CDR3 reads CASSRMSQETQYF. The CDR3 DNA reads as TGTGCCAGCTCACGTATGTCTCAAGAGACCCAGTACTTC.

The chain recombines TRBV18 with TRBJ1-2; TRBD1 aligns across 8 bases. The germline gives CDR1 KGHSH, CDR2 LQKENI. Trimming cost V 0 bases and J 8 bases; bases outside gene matches: 5. The CDR3 runs to 14 residues. The CDR3 coding sequence is TGTGCCAGCTCACCACCTCAGGGGGCTGAGGGCTACACCTTC. Translated: CASSPPQGAEGYTF. The whole variable domain, filled in from reference TRBV18 and TRBJ1-2, reads NAGVMQNPRHLVRRRGQEARLRCSPMKGHSHVYWYRQLPEEGLKFMVYLQKENIIDESGMPKERFSAEFPKEGPSILRIQQVVRGDSAAYFCASSPPQGAEGYTFGSGTRLTVV.

V gene TRBV11-2 combines with J gene TRBJ2-5; D may be TRBD1 (5 bases). The ends were cut back, 5 bases at V and 3 bases at J, with 10 bases in the middle. This CDR3 region has 13 residues. Germline loops: CDR1 SGHAT, CDR2 FQNNGV. The CDR3 spells CASSRGREETQYF. The CDR3 nucleotides are TGTGCCAGCAGCAGGGGAAGAGAAGAGACCCAGTACTTC. The complete variable domain, with remaining parts taken from reference TRBV11-2 and TRBJ2-5, reads EAGVAQSPRYKIIEKRQSVAFWCNPISGHATLYWYQQILGQGPKLLIQFQNNGVVDDSQLPKDRFSAERLKGVDSTLKIQPAKLEDSAVYLCASSRGREETQYFGPGTRLLVL.

The chain is built from TRBV4-1 and TRBJ1-6; D may be TRBD1 (5 bases). Deletions cut 5 bases from V and 1 base from J, with 6 bases between. This CDR3 is built from 14 residues. CDR1 and CDR2 (germline): MGHRA, YSYEKL. The CDR3 sequence is CASSTGSYNSPLHF. The CDR3 region has the DNA TGCGCCAGCAGCACAGGTTCCTATAATTCACCCCTCCACTTT.

The chain couples TRBV5-8 to TRBJ1-4; D is unclear. Germline CDR1 reads SGHTS; CDR2 reads YDEGEE. The CDR3 spans 14 residues. V shed 6 bases and J shed 7 bases, with 16 bases lying between them. CDR3 in amino acids: CASTNSLAPEKLFF. The CDR3 DNA reads as TGTGCCAGCACCAATTCCTTGGCCCCTGAAAAACTGTTTTTT.

This clone was counted once. The chain links TRBV5-4 to TRBJ1-1; D unresolved. The CDR3 spans 14 residues. Germline CDR1 and CDR2: SGHNT and YYREEE (reference sequence). V lost 0 bases, J lost 5 bases, and 11 bases lay in between. CDR3 sequence reads: CASSLDPEGTEAFF. As DNA, the CDR3 is TGTGCCAGCAGCTTGGATCCGGAGGGAACTGAAGCTTTCTTT.